The table lists the clone carrying this T cell receptor (beta chain) with a count of one. These data are taken from a study of OX40 agonist ivuxolimab in advanced cancers. About the research overall: In this cohort, patients received ivuxolimab, an agonistic anti-OX40 (CD134) antibody. Cancers in dose escalation were hepatocellular, melanoma, renal cell and head and neck.

The table came from immunoSEQ multiplex PCR; TCRdb's copy has only in-frame clones and leaves some out. The profile covers about 79,000 clones, with approximately 85% appearing a single time and under 4% taken by the ten largest. The sequences come from CD4+ or CD8+ T cells sorted from blood, collected in a trial of the OX40 agonist ivuxolimab. The TCR comes from an adult with an advanced solid tumor such as melanoma, head and neck, liver or kidney cancer.

CDR3 residues: CASSLNGAEAFF. Here the CDR3 DNA reads TGTGCCAGCAGCTTAAATGGGGCTGAAGCTTTCTTT. The chain has TRBV7-9 and TRBJ1-1; D is unresolved. Germline V gene lookup returns CDR1 SEHNR and CDR2 FQNEAQ (reference sequence). This CDR3 is built from 12 residues. The V and J ends lost 2 bases and 6 bases respectively, with 7 bases between them. The variable domain in full, completed from reference TRBV7-9 and TRBJ1-1, reads DTGVSQNPRHKITKRGQNVTFRCDPISEHNRLYWYRQTLGQGPEFLTYFQNEAQLEKSRLLSDRFSAERPKGSFSTLEIQRTEQGDSAMYLCASSLNGAEAFFGQGTRLTVV.